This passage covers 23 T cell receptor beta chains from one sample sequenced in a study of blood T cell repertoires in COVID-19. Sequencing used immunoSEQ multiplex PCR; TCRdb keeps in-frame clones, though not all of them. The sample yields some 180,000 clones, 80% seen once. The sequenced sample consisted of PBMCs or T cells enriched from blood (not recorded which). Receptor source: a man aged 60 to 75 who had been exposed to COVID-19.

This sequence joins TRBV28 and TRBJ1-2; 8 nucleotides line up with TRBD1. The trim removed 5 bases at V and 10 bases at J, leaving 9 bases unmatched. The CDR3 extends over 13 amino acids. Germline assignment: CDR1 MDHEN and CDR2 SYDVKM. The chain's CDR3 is CASSQDRVFDYTF. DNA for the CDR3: TGTGCCAGCAGTCAGGACAGGGTTTTTGACTACACCTTC.

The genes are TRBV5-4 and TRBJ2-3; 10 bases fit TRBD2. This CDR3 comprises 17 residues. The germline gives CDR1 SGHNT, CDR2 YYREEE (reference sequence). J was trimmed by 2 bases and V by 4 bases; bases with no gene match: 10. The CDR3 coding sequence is TGTGCCAGCAGCCCCTCAGCAGGACTAGCGGACACAGATACGCAGTATTTT. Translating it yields CASSPSAGLADTDTQYF.

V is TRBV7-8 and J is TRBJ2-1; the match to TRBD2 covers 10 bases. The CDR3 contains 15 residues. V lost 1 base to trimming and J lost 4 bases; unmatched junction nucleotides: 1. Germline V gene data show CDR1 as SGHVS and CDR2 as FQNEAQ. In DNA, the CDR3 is TGTGCCAGCAGCTTAGTACTAGCGGGATACAATGAGCAGTTCTTC. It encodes CASSLVLAGYNEQFF.

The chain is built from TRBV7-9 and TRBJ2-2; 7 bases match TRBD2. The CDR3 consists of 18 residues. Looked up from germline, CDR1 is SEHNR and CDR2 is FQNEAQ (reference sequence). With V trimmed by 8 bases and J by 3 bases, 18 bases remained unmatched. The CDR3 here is CASRQSFVRAGDTGELFF. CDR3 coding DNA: TGTGCCAGCCGCCAATCTTTTGTTCGGGCGGGAGACACCGGGGAGCTGTTTTTT.

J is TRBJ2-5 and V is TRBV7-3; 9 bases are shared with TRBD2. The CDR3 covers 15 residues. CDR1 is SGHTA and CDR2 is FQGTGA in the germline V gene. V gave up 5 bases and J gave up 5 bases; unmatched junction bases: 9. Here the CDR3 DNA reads TGTGCCAGCAGCCCGACTAGCGGAAGAGGGGAGACCCAGTACTTC. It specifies CASSPTSGRGETQYF.

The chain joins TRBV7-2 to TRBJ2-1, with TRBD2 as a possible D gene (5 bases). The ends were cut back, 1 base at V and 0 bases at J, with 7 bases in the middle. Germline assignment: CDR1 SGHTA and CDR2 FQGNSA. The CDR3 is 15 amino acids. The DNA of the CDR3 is TGTGCCAGCAGCTTAGGAGGGATCTCCTACAATGAGCAGTTCTTC. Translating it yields CASSLGGISYNEQFF.

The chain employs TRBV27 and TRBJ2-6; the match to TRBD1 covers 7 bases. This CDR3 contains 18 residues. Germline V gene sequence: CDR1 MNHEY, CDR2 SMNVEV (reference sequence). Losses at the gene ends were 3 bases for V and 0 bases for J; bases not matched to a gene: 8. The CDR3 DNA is TGTGCCAGCAGTTTCGACGACAGGGTAGGCTCTGGGGCCAACGTCCTGACTTTC. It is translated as CASSFDDRVGSGANVLTF. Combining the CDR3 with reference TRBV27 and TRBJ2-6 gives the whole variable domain EAQVTQNPRYLITVTGKKLTVTCSQNMNHEYMSWYRQDPGLGLRQIYYSMNVEVTDKGDVPEGYKVSRKEKRNFPLILESPSPNQTSLYFCASSFDDRVGSGANVLTFGAGSRLTVL.

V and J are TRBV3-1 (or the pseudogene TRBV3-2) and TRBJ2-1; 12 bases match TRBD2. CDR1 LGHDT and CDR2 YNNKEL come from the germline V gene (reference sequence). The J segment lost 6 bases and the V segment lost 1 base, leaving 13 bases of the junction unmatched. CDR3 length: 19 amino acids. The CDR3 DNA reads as TGTGCCAGCAGCCAAGTACGTCTAGCGGGAGGGCCTTTTGGCAATGAGCAGTTCTTC. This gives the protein CASSQVRLAGGPFGNEQFF.

CDR3 nucleotides: TGTGCCAGCAGCTATAACACAGCAGGGGGCCGAGAGCAGTACTTC. It specifies CASSYNTAGGREQYF. The V and J genes are TRBV7-6 and TRBJ2-7, with 8 bases matching TRBD1. After removal of 4 bases from V and 7 bases from J, the junction contained 12 bases not matched to a gene. Looked up from germline, CDR1 is SGHVS and CDR2 is FNYEAQ. This CDR3 has 15 amino acids.

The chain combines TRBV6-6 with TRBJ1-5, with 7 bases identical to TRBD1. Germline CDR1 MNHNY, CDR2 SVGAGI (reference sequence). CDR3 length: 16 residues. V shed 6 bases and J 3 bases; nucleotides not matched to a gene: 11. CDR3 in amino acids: CASRSTGTEFNQPQHF. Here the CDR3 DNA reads TGTGCCAGCAGATCGACCGGGACAGAGTTCAATCAGCCCCAGCATTTT.

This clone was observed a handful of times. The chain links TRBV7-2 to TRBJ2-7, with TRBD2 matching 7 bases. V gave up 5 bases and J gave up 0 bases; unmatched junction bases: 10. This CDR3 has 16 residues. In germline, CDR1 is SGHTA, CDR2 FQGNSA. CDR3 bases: TGTGCCAGCAGCACCAGCGGGGCCCCGAGCTCCTACGAGCAGTACTTC. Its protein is CASSTSGAPSSYEQYF.

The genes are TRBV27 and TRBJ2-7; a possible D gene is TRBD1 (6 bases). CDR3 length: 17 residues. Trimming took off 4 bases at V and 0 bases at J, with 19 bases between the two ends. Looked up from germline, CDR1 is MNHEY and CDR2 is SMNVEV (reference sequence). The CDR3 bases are TGTGCCAGCAGTTACCTCCCGACAGGTTGGGGCTCCTACGAGCAGTACTTC. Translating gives CASSYLPTGWGSYEQYF.

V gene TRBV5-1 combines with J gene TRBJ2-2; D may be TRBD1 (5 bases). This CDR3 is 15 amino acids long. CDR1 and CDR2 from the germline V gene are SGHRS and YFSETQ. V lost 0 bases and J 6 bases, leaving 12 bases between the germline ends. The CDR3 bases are TGCGCCAGCAGCTTGGGAGGACACTCAGCCGGGGAGCTGTTTTTT. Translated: CASSLGGHSAGELFF.

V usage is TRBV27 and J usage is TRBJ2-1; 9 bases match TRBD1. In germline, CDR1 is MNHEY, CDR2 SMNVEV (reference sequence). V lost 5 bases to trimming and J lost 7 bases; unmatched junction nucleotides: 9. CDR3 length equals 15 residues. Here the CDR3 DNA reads TGTGCCAGCAGTAGCCGGGACAGGGTTAAGAATGAGCAGTTCTTC. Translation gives CASSSRDRVKNEQFF.

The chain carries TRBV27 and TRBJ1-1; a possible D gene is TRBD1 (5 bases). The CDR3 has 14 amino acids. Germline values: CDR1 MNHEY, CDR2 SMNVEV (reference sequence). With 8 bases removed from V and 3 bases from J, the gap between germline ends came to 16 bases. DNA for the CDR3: TGTGCCAGCTCCTGGGGCAGGGTCGACACTGAAGCTTTCTTT. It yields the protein CASSWGRVDTEAFF.

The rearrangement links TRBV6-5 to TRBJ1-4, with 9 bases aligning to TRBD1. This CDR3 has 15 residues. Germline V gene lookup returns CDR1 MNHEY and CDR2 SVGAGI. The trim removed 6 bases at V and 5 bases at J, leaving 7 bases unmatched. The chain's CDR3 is CASSPTGTGNEKLFF. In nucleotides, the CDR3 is TGTGCCAGCAGCCCCACCGGGACAGGGAATGAAAAACTGTTTTTT.

The CDR3 DNA is TGTGCCAGCAGTGCGATGAGGGAAGAGCGTGGAAACGAGCAGTACTTC. Its protein is CASSAMREERGNEQYF. The V and J genes are TRBV6-4 and TRBJ2-7, with a weak D call TRBD2 (5 bases). The CDR3 is made up of 16 amino acids. V was pared by 4 bases and J by 5 bases, with 21 bases between. Germline lookup yields CDR1 MRHNA and CDR2 SNTAGT.

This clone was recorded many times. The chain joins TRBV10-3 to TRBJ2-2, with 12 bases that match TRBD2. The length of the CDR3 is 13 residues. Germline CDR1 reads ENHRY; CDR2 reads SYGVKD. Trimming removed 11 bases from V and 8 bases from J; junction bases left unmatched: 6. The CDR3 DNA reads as TGTGCCGGCCGACTAGCGGGAGTGGGGGAGCTGTTTTTT. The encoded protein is CAGRLAGVGELFF.

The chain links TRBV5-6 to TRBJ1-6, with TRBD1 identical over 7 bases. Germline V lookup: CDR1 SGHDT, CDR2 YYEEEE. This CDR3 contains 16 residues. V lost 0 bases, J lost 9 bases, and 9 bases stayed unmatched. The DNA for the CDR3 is TGTGCCAGCAGCTTGGGGCAGGGGGTGACAGCTTCACCCCTCCACTTT. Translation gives CASSLGQGVTASPLHF.

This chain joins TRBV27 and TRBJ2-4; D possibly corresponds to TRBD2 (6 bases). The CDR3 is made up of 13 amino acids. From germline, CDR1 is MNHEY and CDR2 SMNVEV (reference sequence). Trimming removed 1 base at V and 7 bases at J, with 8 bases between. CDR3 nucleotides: TGTGCCAGCAGTTTATTCCGGGGGAACATTCAGTACTTC. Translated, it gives CASSLFRGNIQYF.

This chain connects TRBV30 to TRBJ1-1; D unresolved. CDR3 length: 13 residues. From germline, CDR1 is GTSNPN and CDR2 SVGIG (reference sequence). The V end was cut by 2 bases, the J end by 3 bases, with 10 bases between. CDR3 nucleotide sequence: TGTGCCTGGAGTTCCACGGGGTACACTGAAGCTTTCTTT. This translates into CAWSSTGYTEAFF.

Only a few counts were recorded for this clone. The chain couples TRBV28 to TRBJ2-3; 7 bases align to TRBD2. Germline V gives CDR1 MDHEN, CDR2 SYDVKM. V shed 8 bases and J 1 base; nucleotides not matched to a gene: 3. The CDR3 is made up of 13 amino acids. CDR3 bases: TGTGCCAGCGATACTAGCGGCACAGATACGCAGTATTTT. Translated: CASDTSGTDTQYF.

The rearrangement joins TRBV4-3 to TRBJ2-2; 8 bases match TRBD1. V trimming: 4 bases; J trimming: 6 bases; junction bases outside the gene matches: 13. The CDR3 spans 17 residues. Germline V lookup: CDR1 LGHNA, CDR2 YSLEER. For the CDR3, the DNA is TGCGCCAGCAGCCGGACAGGGACCTTTAAGTGGGCCGGGGAGCTGTTTTTT. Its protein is CASSRTGTFKWAGELFF.